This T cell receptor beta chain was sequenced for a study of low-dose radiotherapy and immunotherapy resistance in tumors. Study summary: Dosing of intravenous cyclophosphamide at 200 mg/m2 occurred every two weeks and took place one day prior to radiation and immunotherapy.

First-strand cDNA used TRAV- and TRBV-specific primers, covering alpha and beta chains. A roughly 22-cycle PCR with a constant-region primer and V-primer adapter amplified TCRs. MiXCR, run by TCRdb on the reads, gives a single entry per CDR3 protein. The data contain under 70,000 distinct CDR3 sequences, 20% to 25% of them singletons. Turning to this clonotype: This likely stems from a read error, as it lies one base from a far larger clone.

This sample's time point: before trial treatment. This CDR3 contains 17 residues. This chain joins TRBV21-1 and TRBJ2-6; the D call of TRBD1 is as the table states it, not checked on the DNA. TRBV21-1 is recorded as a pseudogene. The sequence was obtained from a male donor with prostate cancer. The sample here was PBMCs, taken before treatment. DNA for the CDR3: TGTGCCAGCAGCGCAAAACAGGGCTACTCTGGGGCCAACGTCCTGACTTTC. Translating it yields CASSAKQGYSGANVLTF.